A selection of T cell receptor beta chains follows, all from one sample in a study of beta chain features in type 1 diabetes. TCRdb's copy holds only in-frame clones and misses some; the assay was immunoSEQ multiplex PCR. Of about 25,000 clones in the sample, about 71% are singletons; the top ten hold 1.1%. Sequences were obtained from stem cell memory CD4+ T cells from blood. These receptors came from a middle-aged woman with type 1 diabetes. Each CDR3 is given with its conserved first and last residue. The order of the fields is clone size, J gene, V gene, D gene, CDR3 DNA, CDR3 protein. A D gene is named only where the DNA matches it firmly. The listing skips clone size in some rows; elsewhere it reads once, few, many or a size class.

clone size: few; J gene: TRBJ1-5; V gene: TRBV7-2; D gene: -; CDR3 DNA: TGTGCCAGCAGCACTGGACAGTCAGGGTCTCAGCCCCAGCATTTT; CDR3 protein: CASSTGQSGSQPQHF
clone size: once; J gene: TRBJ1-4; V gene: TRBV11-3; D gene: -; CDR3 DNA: TGTGCCAGCAGCCCGTCCGGTAATGAAAAACTGTTTTTT; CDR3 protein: CASSPSGNEKLFF
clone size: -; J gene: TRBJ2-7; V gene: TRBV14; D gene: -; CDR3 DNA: TGTGCCAGCAGCCAAGGGCTAGCCCATAGCTCCTACGAGCAGTACTTC; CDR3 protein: CASSQGLAHSSYEQYF
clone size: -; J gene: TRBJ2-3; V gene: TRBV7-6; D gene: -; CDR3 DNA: TGTGCCAGCAGCTTCACTGCAGGCGGGGGCACAGATACGCAGTATTTT; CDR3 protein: CASSFTAGGGTDTQYF
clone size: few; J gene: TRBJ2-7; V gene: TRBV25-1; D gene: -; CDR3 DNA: TGTGCCAGCAGTGAACAGGGACTCTCCTACGAGCAGTACTTC; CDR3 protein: CASSEQGLSYEQYF
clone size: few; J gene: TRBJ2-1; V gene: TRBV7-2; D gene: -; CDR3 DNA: TGTGCCAGCAGCTTAGGGAATGCCGGGAGAAGGGGCAATGAGCAGTTCTTC; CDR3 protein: CASSLGNAGRRGNEQFF
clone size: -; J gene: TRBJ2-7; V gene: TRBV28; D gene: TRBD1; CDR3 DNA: TGTGCCAGCGAGACGACAGGGGGAAACTACGAGCAGTACTTC; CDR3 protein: CASETTGGNYEQYF
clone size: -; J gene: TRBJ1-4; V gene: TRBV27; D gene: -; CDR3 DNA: TGTGCCAGCAGTTCCACAGGGTACGAAAAACTGTTTTTT; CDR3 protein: CASSSTGYEKLFF
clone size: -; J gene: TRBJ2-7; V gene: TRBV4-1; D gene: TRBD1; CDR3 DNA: TGCGCCAGCAGCCAAGAAAGGGACAGGGTTTCCTACGAGCAGTACTTC; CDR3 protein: CASSQERDRVSYEQYF
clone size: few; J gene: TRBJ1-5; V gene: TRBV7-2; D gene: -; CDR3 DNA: -; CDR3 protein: CASSPLSGPQHF
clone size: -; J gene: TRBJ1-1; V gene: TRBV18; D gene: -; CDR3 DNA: TGTGCCAGCTCACCAGTCGCAGGTAATGAAGCTTTCTTT; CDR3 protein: CASSPVAGNEAFF
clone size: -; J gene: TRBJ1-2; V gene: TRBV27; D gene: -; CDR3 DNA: TGTGCCAGCAGTTTATCCCCTGACATCTATGGCTACACCTTC; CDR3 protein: CASSLSPDIYGYTF
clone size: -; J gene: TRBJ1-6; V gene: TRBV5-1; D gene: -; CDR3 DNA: TGCGCCAGCAGCTTGGCCGGGTGGTCGCGCTCCTATAATTCACCCCTCCACTTT; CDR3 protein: CASSLAGWSRSYNSPLHF
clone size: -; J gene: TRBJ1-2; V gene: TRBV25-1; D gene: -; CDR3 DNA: TGTGCCAGCAGTGAATACAGGATTGGCTACACCTTC; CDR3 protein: CASSEYRIGYTF
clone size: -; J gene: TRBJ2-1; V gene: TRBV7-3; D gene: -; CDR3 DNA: TGTGCCAGCAGTCATAATAGCGTTGGAGTCAATGAGCAGTTCTTC; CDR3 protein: CASSHNSVGVNEQFF
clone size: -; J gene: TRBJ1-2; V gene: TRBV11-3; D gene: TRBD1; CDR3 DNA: TGTGCCAGCAGCTTAACGGGACAGGGAAACTATGGCTACACCTTC; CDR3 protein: CASSLTGQGNYGYTF
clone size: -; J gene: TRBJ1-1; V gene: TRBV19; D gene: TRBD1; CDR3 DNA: TGTGCCAGTAGTCCTGGGACAGGGGGAATGAACACTGAAGCTTTCTTT; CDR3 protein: CASSPGTGGMNTEAFF
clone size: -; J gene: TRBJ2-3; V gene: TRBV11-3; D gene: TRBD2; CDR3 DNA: TGTGCCAGCAGTTCTGGACTAGATACTACGCAGTATTTT; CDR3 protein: CASSSGLDTTQYF
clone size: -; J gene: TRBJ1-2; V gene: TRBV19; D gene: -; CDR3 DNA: TGTGCCGGCCCTCCCGATGGCTACACCTTC; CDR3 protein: CAGPPDGYTF
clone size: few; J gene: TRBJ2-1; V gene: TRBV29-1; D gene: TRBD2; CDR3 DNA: TGCAGCGTGACCGGGACTAGAGAGGGCAATGAGCAGTTCTTC; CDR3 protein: CSVTGTREGNEQFF
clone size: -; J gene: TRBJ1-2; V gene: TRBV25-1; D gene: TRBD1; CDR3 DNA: TGTGCCAGCAGTGAATTCCGGACAGGGCGCGGCTACACCTTC; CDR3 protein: CASSEFRTGRGYTF